This TCR beta chain is from a study of OX40 agonist ivuxolimab in advanced cancers. Looking at the study overall: The costimulatory receptor OX40 (CD134) was targeted by ivuxolimab, a fully human IgG2 agonistic monoclonal antibody. Intravenous ivuxolimab was administered to patients every 2 weeks at six dose levels: 0.01, 0.1, 0.3, 1.5, 3 and 10 mg/kg. Among the roughly 52 dose-escalation patients, roughly 20 had hepatocellular carcinoma, approximately 15 melanoma, 9 renal cell carcinoma and 9 head and neck cancer. The dose-escalation cohort was 82.7% male with a mean age of approximately 60 years, ranging from roughly 23 to 90. Patients were allowed to have had prior anti-PD-1, anti-PD-L1 or anti-CTLA-4 therapy, and around two fifths of the dose-escalation patients had been treated with checkpoint inhibitors. Partial responses occurred in three dose-escalation patients, of whom one had hepatocellular carcinoma and two had cutaneous melanoma. The point of sequencing TCRbeta in the periphery was to test whether ivuxolimab changed TCR sequence diversity and drove clonal T-cell expansion. The paper describes the monotherapy dose-escalation part (N of about 52 patients) of the phase I trial of ivuxolimab.

Genomic DNA was isolated from the sorted cells so that the TCRbeta CDR3 region could be sequenced. The immunoSEQ Assay was used to sequence the TCRbeta CDR3 regions. This is the immuneACCESS table as TCRdb keeps it, with only in-frame sequences that have V and J called. A part of the clones is gone; compared with another copy, unresolved V genes explain less than half, and the rest is unexplained. The sample table holds around 75,000 clones, of which about 90% were seen once. Of the sample, over 2.5% is held by the ten largest clones. Of note for this clone: Its antigen specificity is not known. Base qualities are not recorded, but no much larger clone differs from it by a single base.

Patients with a history of autoimmune disease or receiving systemic immunosuppression were excluded from the trial. Peripheral blood for TCR sequencing was collected from all dose cohorts at baseline, on cycle 4 day 1, and on cycle 7 day 1. Samples were obtained from an open-label, multicenter, first-in-human phase I dose-escalation trial of ivuxolimab. Adults with locally advanced or metastatic melanoma, renal cell carcinoma, hepatocellular carcinoma or head and neck squamous cell carcinoma were enrolled in the trial. Before TCR sequencing, CD4+ T cells and CD8+ T cells from peripheral blood were sorted into separate populations. Summary of the overall study and its limitations: At doses of 0.1 to 3.0 mg/kg, clonal expansion of both CD4+ and CD8+ T cells in blood was seen between baseline and week 6. The antigen specificity of the clonally expanded peripheral T cells was not determined. After ivuxolimab, CD8+ T cells had more expanded clones than CD4+ T cells on average. In partial responders in the 0.1-3.0 mg/kg groups, normalized peripheral clonal expansion was found to be among the lowest, especially among CD8+ T cells. Low levels of normalized T-cell clonal expansion were also seen in some nonresponding patients.

The V end loses 3 bases and the J end loses 7 bases, and a stretch of 13 bases separates them. Sequences SGHRS (CDR1) and YFSETQ (CDR2) are obtained from the germline V gene. Measured from the cysteine to the phenylalanine, the CDR3 is 13 residues long. Of all the DNA, just the CDR3 is kept, 39 bases in frame from base 1. Sequenced here: CD4+ or CD8+ T cells sorted from blood, sampled in a trial of the OX40 agonist ivuxolimab. This clonotype originated in an adult with an advanced solid tumor such as melanoma, head and neck, liver or kidney cancer. This receptor chain uses TRBV5-1 and TRBJ1-2; no D gene can be assigned with confidence. The DNA sequence reads TGCGCCAGCAGCTCCCGGGCCGCTGCTGGCTACACCTTC. It codes for CASSSRAAAGYTF.